This T cell receptor (beta chain) was documented in a study of cytomegalovirus exposure and HLA in healthy donors. Whole-study results and caveats: It was reported that the classifier diagnosed cytomegalovirus status with high specificity and sensitivity in both the original and validation cohorts.

With respect to this clone: Its antigen is not known.

TCRdb's table, derived via immunoSEQ multiplex PCR, lists solely in-frame clones and lacks some. The data hold 150,000 to 200,000 clones, with 86% observed a single time. CDR3 size: 16 residues. Germline assignment: CDR1 LNHNV and CDR2 YYDKDF (reference sequence). J lost 5 bases, V lost 1 base, and 9 bases had no gene match. The chain recombines TRBV15 with TRBJ2-5, with 8 bases matching TRBD2. What was sequenced was PBMCs. This TCR derives from a woman younger than 35 in good health and CMV-seronegative. The CDR3 reads CATSRAAGGERETQYF. The CDR3 DNA follows: TGTGCCACCAGCAGAGCCGCGGGAGGCGAGCGGGAGACCCAGTACTTC.